This T cell receptor (beta chain) was documented in a study of T cells in Graves' hyperthyroidism and ophthalmopathy. Study-level background: Peripheral blood was taken when the disease was first diagnosed, before any treatment began.

Patients were aged 18 to 65, had disease duration under 2 months, and had newly diagnosed hyperthyroidism. Patients having uncontrolled infection, another autoimmune disease, pregnancy or lactation were not included. V dropped 4 bases and J dropped 3; count of bases not matched to a gene: 6. The CDR3 covers 15 residues. Germline V gene data show CDR1 as MNHNS and CDR2 as SASEGT. At least ten counts were recorded for this clonotype. The antigen remains unidentified. Notes on the study in general: Blood samples included most of the expanded thyroid clonotypes exceeding 0.001.

RNA transcripts were the template for amplifying TCR beta CDR3 regions. When the TCR CDR3 underwent first-round RT-PCR, the HTBI primer set was used. TCRdb called the multiplex PCR reads again in MiXCR, with one record for every CDR3 protein. Among approximately 380,000 distinct CDR3 sequences listed, 19% were seen once. This rearrangement joins TRBV6-1 to TRBJ1-2; 9 nucleotides match TRBD1. The TCR sequence derives from a woman aged 18 to 35 with Graves' hyperthyroidism. Material for sequencing was blood. The CDR3 spells CASSADRGLHYGYTF. DNA of the CDR3: TGTGCCAGCAGTGCGGACAGGGGCCTTCACTATGGCTACACCTTC.